These T cell receptor beta chains were read from a single sample in a study of T cell responses to AZD1222 COVID-19 vaccine. Generated by immunoSEQ multiplex PCR, the TCRdb table keeps only in-frame clones and is missing some. The profile shows around 69,000 clones, about four fifths of them singletons. The starting material was peripheral blood, obtained on day 0 of AZD1222 vaccination. These receptors originate from an adult in good health. CDR3s include the opening cysteine and the closing phenylalanine or tryptophan. Fields, in order: D gene, J gene, V gene, CDR3 DNA, CDR3 protein. D genes are given only for firm matches.

d_gene: -
j_gene: TRBJ2-7
v_gene: TRBV7-6
CDR3nt: TGTGCCAGCAGCTTAGTCGGGGCAGTGAGCTCCTACGAGCAGTACTTC
CDR3aa: CASSLVGAVSSYEQYF

d_gene: -
j_gene: TRBJ2-1
v_gene: TRBV6-4
CDR3nt: TGTGCCAGCAGTGAACTCGACCACAATGAGCAGTTCTTC
CDR3aa: CASSELDHNEQFF

d_gene: TRBD2
j_gene: TRBJ2-5
v_gene: TRBV6-5
CDR3nt: TGTGCCAGCAGATCTTGGCCGACTAGCCGGGAGACCCAGTACTTC
CDR3aa: CASRSWPTSRETQYF

d_gene: -
j_gene: TRBJ1-2
v_gene: TRBV2
CDR3nt: TGTGCCAGCAGCAGAGGGGCTGGCTACACCTTC
CDR3aa: CASSRGAGYTF

d_gene: -
j_gene: TRBJ1-6
v_gene: TRBV6-5
CDR3nt: TGTGCCAGCAGCCGACAGAGCATCCAAAATTCACCCCTCCACTTT
CDR3aa: CASSRQSIQNSPLHF

d_gene: -
j_gene: TRBJ2-6
v_gene: TRBV18
CDR3nt: TGTGCCAGCTCACCACGTTCAGGGGGGGCTGGGGCCAACGTCCTGACTTTC
CDR3aa: CASSPRSGGAGANVLTF

d_gene: TRBD1
j_gene: TRBJ2-7
v_gene: TRBV5-4
CDR3nt: TGTGCCAGCAGCCCGGACAGGTTCTACGAGCAGTACTTC
CDR3aa: CASSPDRFYEQYF

d_gene: -
j_gene: TRBJ1-2
v_gene: TRBV7-9
CDR3nt: TGTGCCAGCACCCTTAGATCGGGACGGAGAGGGGTGGGCGGCTACACCTTC
CDR3aa: CASTLRSGRRGVGGYTF

d_gene: -
j_gene: TRBJ1-1
v_gene: TRBV10-3
CDR3nt: TGTGCCATCAGTGCTTCCTCTCTGAACACTGAAGCTTTCTTT
CDR3aa: CAISASSLNTEAFF

d_gene: TRBD2
j_gene: TRBJ2-2
v_gene: TRBV7-6
CDR3nt: TGTGCCAGCAGCCCCGGGGTAGGGACTAGCGGAACCGGGGAGCTGTTTTTT
CDR3aa: CASSPGVGTSGTGELFF